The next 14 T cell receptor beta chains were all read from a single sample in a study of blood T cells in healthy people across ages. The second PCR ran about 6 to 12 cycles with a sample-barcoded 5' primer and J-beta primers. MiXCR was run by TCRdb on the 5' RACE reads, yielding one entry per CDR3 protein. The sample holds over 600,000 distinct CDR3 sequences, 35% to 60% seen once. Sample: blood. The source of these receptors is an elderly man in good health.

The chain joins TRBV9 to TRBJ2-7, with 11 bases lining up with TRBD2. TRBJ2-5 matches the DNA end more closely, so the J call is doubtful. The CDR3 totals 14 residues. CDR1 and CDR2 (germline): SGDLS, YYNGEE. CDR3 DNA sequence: TGTGCCAGCAGCGGACTAGCGGGGTGGGAGACCCAGTACTTC. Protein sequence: CASSGLAGWETQYF.

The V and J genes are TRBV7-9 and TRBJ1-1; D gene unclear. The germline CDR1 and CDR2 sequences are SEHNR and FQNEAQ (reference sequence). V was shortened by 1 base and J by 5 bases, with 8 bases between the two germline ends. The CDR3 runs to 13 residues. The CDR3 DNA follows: TGTGCCAGCAGCTTAGATGGAGAGACTGAAGCTTTCTTT. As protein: CASSLDGETEAFF. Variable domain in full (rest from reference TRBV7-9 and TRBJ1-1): DTGVSQNPRHKITKRGQNVTFRCDPISEHNRLYWYRQTLGQGPEFLTYFQNEAQLEKSRLLSDRFSAERPKGSFSTLEIQRTEQGDSAMYLCASSLDGETEAFFGQGTRLTVV.

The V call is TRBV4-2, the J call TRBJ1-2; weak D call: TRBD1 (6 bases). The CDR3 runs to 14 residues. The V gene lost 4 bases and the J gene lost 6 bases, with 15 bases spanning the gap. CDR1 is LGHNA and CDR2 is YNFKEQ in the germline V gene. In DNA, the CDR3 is TGTGCCAGCAGCCCCCGTAGAGGGGGAGATGGCTACACCTTC. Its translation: CASSPRRGGDGYTF.

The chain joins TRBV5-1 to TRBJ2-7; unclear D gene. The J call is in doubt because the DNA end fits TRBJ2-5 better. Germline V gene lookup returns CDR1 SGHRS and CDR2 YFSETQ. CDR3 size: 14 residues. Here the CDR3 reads CASSLRVRTETQYF. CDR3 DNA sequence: TGCGCCAGCAGCTTGCGGGTCCGGACGGAGACCCAGTACTTC.

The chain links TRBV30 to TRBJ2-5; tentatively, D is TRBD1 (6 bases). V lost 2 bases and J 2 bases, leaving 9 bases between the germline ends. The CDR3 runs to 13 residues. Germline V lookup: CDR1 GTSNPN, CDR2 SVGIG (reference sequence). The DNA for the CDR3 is TGTGCCTGGAGTCGGGACACTCAAGAGACCCAGTACTTC. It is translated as CAWSRDTQETQYF.

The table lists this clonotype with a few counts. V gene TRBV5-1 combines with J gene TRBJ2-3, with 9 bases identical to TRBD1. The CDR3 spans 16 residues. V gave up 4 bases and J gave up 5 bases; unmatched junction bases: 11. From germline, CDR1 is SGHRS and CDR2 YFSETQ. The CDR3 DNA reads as TGCGCCAGCAGCCCTCAGACAGGGGGTAACGGAGATACGCAGTATTTT. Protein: CASSPQTGGNGDTQYF.

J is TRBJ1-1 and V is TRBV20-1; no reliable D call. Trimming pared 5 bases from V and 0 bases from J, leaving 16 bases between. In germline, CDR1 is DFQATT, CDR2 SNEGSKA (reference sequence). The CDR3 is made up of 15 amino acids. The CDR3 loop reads CSASNGDGMNTEAFF. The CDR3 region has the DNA TGCAGTGCTTCAAATGGAGACGGCATGAACACTGAAGCTTTCTTT.

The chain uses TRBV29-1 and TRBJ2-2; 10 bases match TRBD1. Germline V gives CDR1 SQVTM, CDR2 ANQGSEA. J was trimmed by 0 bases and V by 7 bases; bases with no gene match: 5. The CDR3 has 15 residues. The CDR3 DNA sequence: TGCAGCGGGGGGGACAGGGGTTCGAACACCGGGGAGCTGTTTTTT. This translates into CSGGDRGSNTGELFF.

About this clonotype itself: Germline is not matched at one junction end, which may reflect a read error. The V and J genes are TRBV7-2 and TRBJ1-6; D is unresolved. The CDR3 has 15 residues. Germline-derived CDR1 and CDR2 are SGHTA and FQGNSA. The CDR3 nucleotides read TGTGCCAGCAGCTTAGGACAATGGGGTAATTCACCCCCCCACTTT. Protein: CASSLGQWGNSPPHF.

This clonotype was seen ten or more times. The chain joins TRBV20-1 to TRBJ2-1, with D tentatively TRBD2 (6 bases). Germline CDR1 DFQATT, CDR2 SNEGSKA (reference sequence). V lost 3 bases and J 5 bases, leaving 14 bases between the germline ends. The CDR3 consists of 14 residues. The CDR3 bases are TGCAGTGCTAGCACCCCGGGACTCAACAATGAGCAGTTCTTC. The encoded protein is CSASTPGLNNEQFF.

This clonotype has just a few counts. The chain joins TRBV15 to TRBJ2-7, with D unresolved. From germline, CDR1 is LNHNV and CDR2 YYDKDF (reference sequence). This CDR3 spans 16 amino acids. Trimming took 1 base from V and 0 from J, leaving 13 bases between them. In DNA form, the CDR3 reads TGTGCCACCAGCAGAGCGAGTGGATTGAGCTCCTACGAGCAGTACTTC. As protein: CATSRASGLSSYEQYF.

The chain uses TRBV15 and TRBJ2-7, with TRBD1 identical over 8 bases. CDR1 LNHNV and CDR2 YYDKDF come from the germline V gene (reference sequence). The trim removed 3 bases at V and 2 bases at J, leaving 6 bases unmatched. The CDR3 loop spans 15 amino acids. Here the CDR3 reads CATSSLGQATYEQYF. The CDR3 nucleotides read TGTGCCACCAGCAGCCTGGGACAGGCCACCTACGAGCAGTACTTC.

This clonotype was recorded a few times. CDR3 nucleotides: TGCAGCGTTGATAGCCTTGGCTACACCTTC. This codes for CSVDSLGYTF. The chain links TRBV29-1 to TRBJ1-2; D gene uncertain. Germline-derived CDR1 and CDR2 are SQVTM and ANQGSEA. The CDR3 is 10 amino acids. Deletions cut 3 bases from V and 7 bases from J, with 6 bases between.

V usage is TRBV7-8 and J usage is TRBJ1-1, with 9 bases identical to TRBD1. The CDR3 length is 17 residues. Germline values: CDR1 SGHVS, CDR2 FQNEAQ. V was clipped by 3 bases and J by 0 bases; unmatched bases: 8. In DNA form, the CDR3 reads TGTGCCAGCAGCTTTGCCGGGACAGGGAGGGTGAACACTGAAGCTTTCTTT. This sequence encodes CASSFAGTGRVNTEAFF. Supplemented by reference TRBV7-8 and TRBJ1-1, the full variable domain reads GAGVSQSPRYKVAKRGQDVALRCDPISGHVSLFWYQQALGQGPEFLTYFQNEAQLDKSGLPSDRFFAERPEGSVSTLKIQRTQQEDSAVYLCASSFAGTGRVNTEAFFGQGTRLTVV.